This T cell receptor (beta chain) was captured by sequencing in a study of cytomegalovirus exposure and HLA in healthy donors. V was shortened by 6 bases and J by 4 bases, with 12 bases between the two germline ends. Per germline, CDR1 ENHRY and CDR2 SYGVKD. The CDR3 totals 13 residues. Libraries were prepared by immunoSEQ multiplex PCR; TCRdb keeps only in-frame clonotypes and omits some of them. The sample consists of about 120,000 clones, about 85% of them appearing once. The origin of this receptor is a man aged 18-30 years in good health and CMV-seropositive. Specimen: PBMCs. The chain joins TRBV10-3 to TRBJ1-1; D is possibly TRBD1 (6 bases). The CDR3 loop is CAIRATGSTEAFF. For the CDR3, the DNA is TGTGCCATCAGAGCCACAGGGAGCACTGAAGCTTTCTTT.